The subject of this entry is one TCR beta chain. Its antigen is not identified. Primers included in the PCR were 60 Vbeta and 13 Jbeta primers. Sequenced by immunoSEQ multiplex PCR; TCRdb stores in-frame clones only, minus some. Counted here are about 98,000 clones, about 81% occurring once; the ten biggest clones make up approximately 11%. CDR1 is SGHTA, CDR2 FQGNSA, per germline. The CDR3 length is 15 residues. V was clipped by 6 bases and J by 7 bases, with 20 bases between them. The sample belongs to a study of cytomegalovirus exposure and HLA in healthy donors. General observations from the study: Among TCR beta chains, those listed as cytomegalovirus-associated numbered around 160. Excluded were some V segments that proved indistinguishable, including TRBV6-2 and TRBV6-3. A few chains linked to CMV were shown in vitro to be specific for CMV antigens.

This chain links TRBV7-2 with TRBJ2-3, with a weak D call TRBD2 (7 bases). This sequence was found in a man aged 18 to 29 in good health and CMV-seropositive. The source material was PBMCs. CDR3: CASSTTGGQSNTQYF. DNA for the CDR3: TGTGCCAGCAGTACTACGGGGGGCCAATCTAATACGCAGTATTTT.